Listed here are 24 T cell receptor beta chains from one sample, sequenced in a study of early T cells in non-severe SARS-CoV-2 infection (dated by TCRdb to about 2021). The protocol used for the library was 5' RACE. Sequencing was carried out with a NextSeq 500. TCRdb handled the public reads itself, with Q25 trimming in fastp and clone calling in MiXCR, and kept productive beta chains. Under each unique CDR3 protein, matching rows form one entry showing the most common genes and DNA. The sample table holds 90,000 to 120,000 distinct CDR3 sequences, of which approximately 12% were seen once. The ten largest clones capture about 8% of the sample. Input material: whole blood. The receptor source for this set is an adult who was a healthcare worker with PCR-confirmed SARS-CoV-2 infection or an uninfected control (not recorded which).

This clonotype was counted ten times or more. This CDR3 is CASSLGTGGGPNTEAFF. Here the CDR3 DNA reads TGCGCCAGCAGTCTGGGGACAGGGGGCGGACCTAACACTGAAGCTTTCTTT. The rearrangement links TRBV5-1 to TRBJ1-1, with 12 bases aligning to TRBD1. After removal of 5 bases from V and 2 bases from J, the junction contained 10 bases not matched to a gene. Per the germline V gene, CDR1 is SGHRS and CDR2 is YFSETQ. The CDR3 contains 17 residues.

This clonotype was recorded only once. The J gene is TRBJ1-1, the V gene TRBV6-5; possible D gene TRBD1, 5 bases. The CDR3 spans 13 residues. Germline V lookup: CDR1 MNHEY, CDR2 SVGAGI. Trimming shortened V by 4 bases and J by 1 base, and 7 bases separated the two germline ends. For the CDR3, the DNA is TGTGCCAGCAGTTGGGACCAGAACACTGAAGCTTTCTTT. Translated, it gives CASSWDQNTEAFF.

This clonotype was picked up a small number of times. An end of the junction differs from the germline gene, which may be a read error. The chain combines TRBV20-1 with TRBJ2-5, with D tentatively TRBD1 (6 bases). CDR3 length: 10 amino acids. CDR1 and CDR2 (germline): DFQATT, SNEGSKA (reference sequence). CDR3 loop: CSARVGGINF. The CDR3 coding sequence is TGCAGTGCTAGAGTTGGGGGCATAAACTTC.

The chain is built from TRBV29-1 and TRBJ2-1; the D is unclear. V was trimmed by 1 base and J by 10 bases, leaving 17 bases between them. Germline lookup yields CDR1 SQVTM and CDR2 ANQGSEA. The CDR3 has 14 amino acids. CDR3 coding DNA: TGCAGCGTTGAAGGAAACCCTCCATTGGGGGAGCAGTTCTTC. Protein product: CSVEGNPPLGEQFF.

The rearrangement uses TRBV25-1 and TRBJ2-1; the D gene is possibly TRBD1 (6 bases). This CDR3 has 15 amino acids. Trimming removed 4 bases from V and 3 bases from J, with 13 bases in between. Per the germline V gene, CDR1 is MGHDK and CDR2 is SYGVNS. CDR3 DNA sequence: TGTGCCAGCAGTGTAACGAGCAGGGGCTACAATGAGCAGTTCTTC. Its protein is CASSVTSRGYNEQFF.

The table lists this clonotype with a few counts. V is TRBV9 and J is TRBJ1-6; a weak D match, TRBD1 (5 bases). Per germline, CDR1 SGDLS and CDR2 YYNGEE. Trimming pared 0 bases from V and 7 bases from J, leaving 14 bases between. CDR3 length: 16 residues. The CDR3 DNA follows: TGTGCCAGCAGCGTAGGGGACCTCATGGGGAATTCACCCCTCCACTTT. Its translation is CASSVGDLMGNSPLHF. Full variable domain (rest looked up from reference TRBV9 and TRBJ1-6): DSGVTQTPKHLITATGQRVTLRCSPRSGDLSVYWYQQSLDQGLQFLIQYYNGEERAKGNILERFSAQQFPDLHSELNLSSLELGDSALYFCASSVGDLMGNSPLHFGNGTRLTVT.

The V and J genes are TRBV6-2 or TRBV6-3 and TRBJ2-2, with 7 nucleotides matching TRBD1. Germline V gene lookup returns CDR1 MNHEY and CDR2 SVGEGT. The CDR3 is made up of 14 amino acids. With V trimmed by 6 bases and J by 3 bases, 4 bases remained unmatched. The CDR3 protein is CASSPGTDTGELFF. For the CDR3, the DNA is TGTGCCAGCAGCCCCGGGACAGACACCGGGGAGCTGTTTTTT.

The rearrangement links TRBV12-3 or TRBV12-4 to TRBJ2-1; D is unresolved. The germline V and J ends were trimmed by 7 bases and 3 bases, with 4 bases remaining between them. This CDR3 is built from 11 residues. The CDR3 spells CASNIYNEQFF. The CDR3, as DNA: TGTGCCAGCAACATCTACAATGAGCAGTTCTTC.

This clonotype was recorded many times. The V call is TRBV5-6, the J call TRBJ2-5; 14 bases map to TRBD2. The V gene end was trimmed by 4 bases and the J gene end by 7 bases; junction bases not matched to a gene: 9. This CDR3 is 16 amino acids long. CDR1 and CDR2 from the germline V gene are SGHDT and YYEEEE. The CDR3, as DNA: TGTGCCAGCAGCCCCCCGGGACTAGCGGGAGAGGGGACCCAGTACTTC. It codes for CASSPPGLAGEGTQYF.

The V call is TRBV12-3 or TRBV12-4, the J call TRBJ1-1, with D uncertain. The CDR3 is 14 amino acids. Trimming pared 6 bases from V and 2 bases from J, leaving 13 bases between. The CDR3 DNA reads as TGTGCCAGCAGCCCGACTCTACGTAACACTGAAGCTTTCTTT. Amino acids: CASSPTLRNTEAFF.

The sample holds many counts of this clonotype. The chain combines TRBV18 with TRBJ1-3; 7 bases agree with TRBD1. V shed 0 bases, J shed 4 bases, and the junction held 3 bases outside the gene matches. Germline-derived CDR1 and CDR2 are KGHSH and LQKENI. CDR3 length equals 15 residues. The CDR3, as DNA: TGTGCCAGCTCACCACCGGTGACAGGGGGAAACACCATATATTTT. The encoded protein is CASSPPVTGGNTIYF.

The sample holds many counts of this clonotype. This chain links TRBV6-5 with TRBJ1-4; a possible D gene is TRBD1 (5 bases). V was pared by 0 bases and J by 7 bases, with 12 bases between. The germline CDR1 and CDR2 sequences are MNHEY and SVGAGI. This CDR3 spans 15 amino acids. The CDR3 is CASSYSGQGSEKLFF. The CDR3 DNA sequence: TGTGCCAGCAGTTACTCGGGGCAGGGCAGTGAAAAACTGTTTTTT.

This sequence joins TRBV28 and TRBJ2-7, with 7 bases matching TRBD2. V was pared by 1 base and J by 5 bases, with 8 bases of the junction left unmatched. This CDR3 has 15 amino acids. In germline, CDR1 is MDHEN, CDR2 SYDVKM. This CDR3 is CASSLFASGKHEQYF. The CDR3 nucleotides read TGTGCCAGCAGTTTATTTGCTAGCGGTAAACACGAGCAGTACTTC.

This clonotype was seen more than once but under ten times. The V call is TRBV15, the J call TRBJ2-7; D is possibly TRBD1 (6 bases). The V end lost 7 bases, the J end lost 5 bases, and 18 bases lay between the germline ends. Germline V gene sequence: CDR1 LNHNV, CDR2 YYDKDF (reference sequence). This CDR3 region has 14 residues. The chain's CDR3 is CATNVGRQVHEQYF. The CDR3 DNA is TGTGCCACCAATGTGGGAAGACAGGTCCACGAGCAGTACTTC.

There are many counts of this clonotype. The V gene is TRBV5-1, the J gene TRBJ2-3, with D possibly matching TRBD2 (6 bases). Per germline, CDR1 SGHRS and CDR2 YFSETQ. The CDR3 is 12 amino acids. V dropped 3 bases and J dropped 6 bases, with 8 bases sitting between them. CDR3 region: CASSYSGDTQYF. CDR3 nucleotides: TGCGCCAGCAGCTACAGCGGGGATACGCAGTATTTT.

The rearrangement uses TRBV12-3 or TRBV12-4 and TRBJ2-4; no clear D. V lost 4 bases, J lost 6 bases, and 7 bases lay in between. The CDR3 is 12 amino acids. CDR3 bases: TGTGCCAGCAGTTCTAAGTTAAACATTCAGTACTTC. Translating gives CASSSKLNIQYF.

This clonotype was recorded a few times. The gene calls are TRBV6-2 or TRBV6-3 and TRBJ2-7; TRBD2 is a possible D gene (5 bases). The CDR3 contains 15 residues. Germline V CDR1 and CDR2: MNHEY, SVGEGT. V was shortened by 5 bases and J by 2 bases, with 16 bases between the two germline ends. The CDR3 DNA reads as TGTGCCAGCAGTACCGCCGGGATGTCGGCCTACGAGCAGTACTTC. Residues: CASSTAGMSAYEQYF.

The chain joins TRBV14 to TRBJ1-1, with 9 bases matching TRBD1. V lost 4 bases, J lost 0 bases, and 9 bases stayed unmatched. Germline values: CDR1 SGHDN, CDR2 FVKESK. CDR3 length equals 17 residues. DNA for the CDR3: TGTGCCAGCAGCCCTCCCAACAGGGGGCTAATGAACACTGAAGCTTTCTTT. Translating gives CASSPPNRGLMNTEAFF.

This chain connects TRBV5-1 to TRBJ2-3; 9 positions match TRBD1. CDR1 is SGHRS and CDR2 is YFSETQ in the germline V gene. The CDR3 is 16 residues long. V shed 0 bases and J 4 bases; nucleotides not matched to a gene: 6. CDR3 nucleotides: TGCGCCAGCAGCTTGGCGGGACAGGGCCGGGCAGATACGCAGTATTTT. Its translation: CASSLAGQGRADTQYF.

This clonotype was counted a few times. V usage is TRBV29-1 and J usage is TRBJ2-7, with TRBD2 matching 7 bases. The germline V gene has CDR1 SQVTM and CDR2 ANQGSEA. This CDR3 region has 14 residues. V trimming: 2 bases; J trimming: 2 bases; junction bases outside the gene matches: 6. The CDR3 loop reads CSVEFSSGTYEQYF. The CDR3 nucleotides are TGCAGCGTTGAATTCTCTAGCGGAACCTACGAGCAGTACTTC.

This clonotype was recorded at least ten times. V and J are TRBV11-2 and TRBJ2-1; 8 positions agree with TRBD2. The germline gives CDR1 SGHAT, CDR2 FQNNGV. The CDR3 runs to 15 residues. The junction had 2 bases not matched to a gene; V was cut back by 2 bases and J by 2 bases. This CDR3 reads CASSLTSGPYNEQFF. The CDR3 region has the DNA TGTGCCAGCAGCTTAACTAGCGGCCCCTACAATGAGCAGTTCTTC.

The chain has TRBV12-3 or TRBV12-4 and TRBJ2-2; a possible D gene is TRBD1 (7 bases). Trimming cost V 3 bases and J 8 bases, with 19 bases left between them. The CDR3 length is 16 residues. The CDR3 DNA is TGTGCCAGCAGTTTCAGACAGGGAGGCCCGGCTGGGGAGCTGTTTTTT. Amino acids: CASSFRQGGPAGELFF.

In this sample, this clonotype turned up a few times. The chain has TRBV4-3 and TRBJ2-3; 10 bases agree with TRBD2. CDR1 is LGHNA, CDR2 YSLEER, per germline. The length of the CDR3 is 16 residues. V gave up 0 bases and J gave up 6 bases; unmatched junction bases: 6. The CDR3 coding sequence is TGCGCCAGCAGCCAAGATACGAGCGGGAGGGCCGATACGCAGTATTTT. This gives the protein CASSQDTSGRADTQYF.

In the case of this clonotype: A much larger clone is a single base away; this may be a read error. The CDR3 coding sequence is TGTGCCAGCAGTGGCGGACAGGGGCGGAGGGTTCACAATGAGCAGTACTTC. Translation gives CASSGGQGRRVHNEQYF. This rearrangement joins TRBV25-1 to TRBJ2-1; 9 bases fit TRBD1. The closer fit of TRBJ2-7 to the DNA end suggests the J call may be wrong. Germline loops: CDR1 MGHDK, CDR2 SYGVNS. This CDR3 contains 17 residues.